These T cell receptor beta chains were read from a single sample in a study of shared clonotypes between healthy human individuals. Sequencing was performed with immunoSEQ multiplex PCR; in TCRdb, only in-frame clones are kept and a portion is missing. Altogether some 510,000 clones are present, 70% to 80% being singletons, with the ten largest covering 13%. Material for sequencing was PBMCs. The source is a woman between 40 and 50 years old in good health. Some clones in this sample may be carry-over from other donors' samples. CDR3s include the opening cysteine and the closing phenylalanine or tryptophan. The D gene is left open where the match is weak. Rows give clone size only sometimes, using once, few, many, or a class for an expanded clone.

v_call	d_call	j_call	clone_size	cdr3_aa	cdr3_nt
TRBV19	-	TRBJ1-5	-	CASGLSRTGNQPQHF	TGTGCCAGTGGACTATCCAGGACAGGCAATCAGCCCCAGCATTTT
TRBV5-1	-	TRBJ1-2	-	CASSLFGDGYTF	TGCGCCAGCAGCTTGTTTGGGGATGGCTACACCTTC
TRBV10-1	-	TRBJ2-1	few	CASSESGVSEQFF	TGCGCCAGCAGTGAGTCGGGTGTTTCTGAGCAGTTCTTC
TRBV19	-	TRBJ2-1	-	CASSIMVSGYNEQFF	TGTGCCAGTAGTATAATGGTTAGCGGCTACAATGAGCAGTTCTTC
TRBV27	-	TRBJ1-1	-	CASSLWQGMMNTEAFF	TGTGCCAGCAGTTTATGGCAGGGAATGATGAACACTGAAGCTTTCTTT
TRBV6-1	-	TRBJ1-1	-	CASSESFRTVEAFF	TGTGCCAGCAGTGAATCGTTTAGGACAGTTGAAGCTTTCTTT
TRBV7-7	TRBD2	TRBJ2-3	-	CASSLDSGSTQYF	TGTGCTAGCAGCTTAGACAGCGGGAGTACGCAGTATTTT
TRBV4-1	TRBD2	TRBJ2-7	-	CASSQEGLAGGSYEQYF	TGCGCCAGCAGCCAAGAGGGACTAGCGGGGGGATCCTACGAGCAGTACTTC
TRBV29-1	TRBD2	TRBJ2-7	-	CSVGPKREWGEQYF	TGCAGCGTTGGGCCTAAGCGGGAGTGGGGGGAGCAGTACTTC
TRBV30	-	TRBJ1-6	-	CAWSVARYNSPLHF	TGTGCCTGGAGTGTGGCGCGCTATAATTCACCCCTCCACTTT
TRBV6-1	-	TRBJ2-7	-	CASSEIRGSDSYEQYF	TGTGCCAGCAGTGAAATCCGAGGTAGCGACTCCTACGAGCAGTACTTC
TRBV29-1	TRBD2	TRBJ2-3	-	CSLRGLAGTTDTQYF	TGCAGCCTGAGGGGGCTAGCGGGGACCACAGATACGCAGTATTTT
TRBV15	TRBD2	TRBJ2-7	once	CATSRAGTSGRAGEQYF	TGTGCCACCAGCAGGGCCGGGACTAGCGGGAGGGCCGGCGAGCAGTACTTC
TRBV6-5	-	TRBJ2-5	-	CASSTFGGETQYF	TGTGCCAGCAGTACCTTCGGGGGTGAGACCCAGTACTTC
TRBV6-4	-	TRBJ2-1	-	CASSDSSGSSDEQFF	TGTGCCAGCAGTGACTCGAGTGGTAGTTCGGATGAGCAGTTCTTC
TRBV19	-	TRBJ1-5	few	CASSTPGLSNQPQHF	TGTGCCAGTAGTACCCCGGGTCTTTCTAATCAGCCCCAGCATTTT
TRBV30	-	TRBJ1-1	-	CAWSRFGTVNTEAFF	TGTGCCTGGAGTCGATTCGGGACGGTGAACACTGAAGCTTTCTTT
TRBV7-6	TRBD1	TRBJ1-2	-	CASSPEGRGGYGYTF	TGTGCCAGCAGCCCCGAGGGCAGGGGGGGCTATGGCTACACCTTC
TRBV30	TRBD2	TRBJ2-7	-	CAWSSSGVYEQYF	TGTGCCTGGAGTTCTAGCGGCGTATACGAGCAGTACTTC
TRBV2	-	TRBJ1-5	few	CASGGGQSNQPQHF	TGTGCCAGCGGGGGTGGGCAGAGCAATCAGCCCCAGCATTTT
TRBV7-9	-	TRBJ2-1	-	CASSSPPGAVSSYNEQFF	TGTGCCAGCAGCAGTCCCCCGGGGGCTGTCAGCTCCTACAATGAGCAGTTCTTC
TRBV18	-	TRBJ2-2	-	CASSPETGNTGELFF	TGTGCCAGCTCACCAGAGACAGGAAACACCGGGGAGCTGTTTTTT
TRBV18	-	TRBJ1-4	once	CASSPSGLNEKLFF	TGTGCCAGCTCACCGTCAGGGTTGAATGAAAAACTGTTTTTT
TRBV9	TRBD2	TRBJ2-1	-	CASSVVAGGSNEQFF	TGTGCCAGCAGCGTAGTTGCGGGAGGTTCCAATGAGCAGTTCTTC
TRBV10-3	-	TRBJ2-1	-	CATQAGDEQFF	TGTGCCACCCAGGCCGGGGATGAGCAGTTCTTC
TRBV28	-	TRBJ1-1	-	CASSGRSTEAFF	TGTGCCAGCAGTGGGAGGAGCACTGAAGCTTTCTTT
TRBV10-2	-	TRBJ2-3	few	CASSDVSSTDTQYF	TGCGCCAGCAGTGATGTATCTAGCACAGATACGCAGTATTTT